In its sample, the clone carrying this T cell receptor beta chain was seen once. The data originate from a study of blood T cell repertoires in COVID-19. Study as a whole: In each case, the material was cDNA or gDNA derived from T cells, B-cell-depleted T cells, or PBMCs.

The CDR3 sequence is 14 residues long. Germline V CDR1 and CDR2: SGHNT, YYREEE (reference sequence). Trimming pared 4 bases from V and 5 bases from J, leaving 10 bases between. Sequenced by immunoSEQ multiplex PCR; TCRdb stores in-frame clones only, minus some. Of 250,000 to 300,000 clones listed, roughly nine tenths are singletons. The sequenced material came from peripheral blood. The receptor comes from a woman between 50 and 59 years old who had recovered from COVID-19. V and J are TRBV5-4 and TRBJ1-6, with a weak D call TRBD1 (5 bases). CDR3 sequence: CASSPGIDNSPLHF. The CDR3 DNA follows: TGTGCCAGCAGCCCAGGGATAGATAATTCACCCCTCCACTTT.